This TCR beta chain was identified during a study of blood T cell repertoires in COVID-19. Under the authors' procedure: How many nucleated cells were present was estimated from reference gene primer amplification. Clones were sequenced by immunoSEQ multiplex PCR, and TCRdb holds only the in-frame ones, with some missing. The V and J calls and clone size were taken over from that table, and D and trimming were inferred from the DNA. In the table there are about 69,000 clones, almost 80% of which are singletons. This clonotype originated in a man between 60 and 70 years old with acute or convalescent COVID-19. Input material: peripheral blood.

For the CDR3, the DNA is TGTGCCAGCAGCTTAGTCGGGGACGGGGAGCTGTTTTTT. Its translation: CASSLVGDGELFF. The genes are TRBV11-1 and TRBJ2-2; weak D call: TRBD2 (5 bases). V dropped 1 base and J dropped 7 bases, with 7 bases sitting between them. In germline, CDR1 is SGHAT, CDR2 FQDESV (reference sequence). The CDR3 covers 13 residues. The full variable domain, rest sourced from reference TRBV11-1 and TRBJ2-2, is EAEVAQSPRYKITEKSQAVAFWCDPISGHATLYWYRQILGQGPELLVQFQDESVVDDSQLPKDRFSAERLKGVDSTLKIQPAELGDSAMYLCASSLVGDGELFFGEGSRLTVL.